This TCR beta chain was captured by sequencing in a study of blood T cells in healthy people across ages. At the level of the study: Roughly one uniquely barcoded beta molecule per two T cells was captured. Findings and caveats of the study: Among T cells, TCR beta diversity per million cells dropped roughly linearly as age rose.

Donation came from healthy Caucasian individuals in Russia who were aged about 6 to 90. This clonotype was seen only once. Its antigen is not identified. The CDR3 has 14 residues. J gave up 11 bases and V 6 bases, and 15 bases lay outside the gene matches. Through a sample-barcoded 5' primer and a J-beta primer mix, a second PCR was run for roughly 7 to 11 cycles. The template-switch adaptor, which had 12 random nucleotides, put a tag on each cDNA molecule. TCRdb fed the 5' RACE reads into MiXCR, producing one record per CDR3 protein. The sample carries over 600,000 distinct CDR3 sequences, around half recorded once.

The sequence derives from an elderly man in good health. The chain combines TRBV12-3 or TRBV12-4 with TRBJ2-5; TRBD2 agrees at 7 bases. The specimen sequenced was blood. As DNA, the CDR3 is TGTGCCAGCAGAATGGGGGGAGGGCTCAATGAGCAGTACTTC. It codes for CASRMGGGLNEQYF.